This TCR beta chain came from a study of blood T cells in healthy people across ages. Researchers collected 9.5 to 10 milliliters of peripheral blood from every single donor. Points from the study as a whole: TCR beta diversity was tightly associated with the proportion of naive T cells.

Trimming removed 7 bases from V and 9 bases from J, with 19 bases in between. The germline CDR1 and CDR2 sequences are MNHNS and SASEGT. The length of the CDR3 is 14 residues. Note on this clonotype: What it binds is unknown.

Through a sample-barcoded 5' primer and a J-beta primer mix, a second PCR was run for roughly 7 to 12 cycles. TCRdb re-derived calls from the 5' RACE reads in MiXCR, one entry per CDR3 protein. There are approximately 960,000 distinct CDR3 sequences in the sample; 25% to 30% occur only once, and roughly 10% lies in the top ten. This sample was also put to use in a study of T cells of mothers and their children. Per that study: Samples were provided by three healthy Caucasian mothers and their six children. Mothers and children who were related shared slightly more overlap than unrelated pairs, but not significantly more.

This TCR came from a woman aged 40 to 55 in good health. The chain uses TRBV6-1 and TRBJ2-1; D is tentatively TRBD1 or TRBD2 (5 bases each). Sequenced material: blood. CDR3 DNA sequence: TGTGCCAGCACCCCCGGGACCCTGATCGGTGAGCAGTTCTTC. It translates to CASTPGTLIGEQFF.